The text below deals with one TCR beta chain. No antigen is known for it. No base-level quality is on record; no much larger clone is a single base apart. The source of the sample is a study of T-cell reconstitution after alpha-beta-depleted transplantation in children (dated by TCRdb to 2015 to 2016). A note on the overall study: Using TCR repertoire profiling, the study followed T-cell immune reconstitution in a quantitative way in children after TCRalphabeta/CD19-depleted allogeneic hematopoietic cell transplantation.

In light of the paper, this sample's treatment or condition label describes: allogeneic hematopoietic cell transplantation with graft depleted of TCRalphabeta T cells and CD19 B cells. TCRalphabeta/CD19-depleted allogeneic hematopoietic cell grafts were given to the transplant recipients, all of whom were children. The library relied on PCR. Sequenced on an Illumina HiSeq 2500. TCR library preparation used molecular barcoding, with unique molecular identifiers applied to normalize quantification of the TCRbeta repertoire. TCRdb reanalyzed the raw reads on its own, using fastp at Q25 for trimming and MiXCR for clone calling, and kept in-frame beta chains. Here each entry gathers all rows of one CDR3 protein and keeps the most common genes and DNA. This sample lists a few hundred thousand distinct CDR3 sequences; around 27% were detected once. Of the sample, about 35% falls within the top ten clones.

Overall study results and their limits: Over the following months the frequencies of hyperexpanded clones went down, and after one year T-cell counts and TCRbeta diversity were mostly credited to newly produced T cells. Apparently early alphabetaT-cell count recovery about two months after transplant reportedly relied on only several hundred rapidly expanded clones derived from non-depleted graft cells. In some patients, the high TCRbeta diversity seen at day 60 was put down to recipient T cells and intrathymic progenitors that had survived conditioning.

Deletion took 3 bases off V and 8 bases off J, with a span of 18 bases between the germline ends. The CDR3, cysteine through phenylalanine, is 15 amino acids long. Solely the CDR3 DNA is kept, with 45 bases framed from the first base. Based on the germline V gene, the CDR1 and CDR2 sequences are SGHRS and YFSETQ. Rearrangement joined TRBV5-1 to TRBJ2-1; possibly the D gene is TRBD1, per 6 matching bases. This clonotype was obtained from a boy under two years old with Wiskott-Aldrich syndrome, due to receive a stem cell transplant. Source: PBMCs, taken before TCRalphabeta/CD19-depleted stem cell transplant. The sequenced DNA is TGCGCCAGCAGCTCACAGGGTCCTGGGATCGATGAGCAGTTCTTC. Its product reads: CASSSQGPGIDEQFF. Reference TRBV5-1 and TRBJ2-1 genes cover what lies past the CDR3, so the full variable domain is KAGVTQTPRYLIKTRGQQVTLSCSPISGHRSVSWYQQTPGQGLQFLFEYFSETQRNKGNFPGRFSGRQFSNSRSEMNVSTLELGDSALYLCASSSQGPGIDEQFFGPGTRLTVL.